Listed below are T cell receptor beta chains from one sample, sequenced in a study of T cells in Graves' hyperthyroidism and ophthalmopathy. TCRdb used MiXCR to reprocess the multiplex PCR reads, holding one entry per CDR3 protein. The sample lists some 300,000 distinct CDR3 sequences; approximately 18% were seen once. The sample was blood. The receptors were sampled from a man in his fifties or sixties with Graves' ophthalmopathy. Each CDR3 is given with its conserved first and last residue. The D gene is left open where the match is weak. Size is stated for part of the rows, as once, few or many counts, or as a class when the clone is expanded.

J | D | length | size | V | CDR3 | DNA
TRBJ1-2 | - | 14 | - | TRBV7-2 | CASSLALLNYGYTF | TGTGCCAGCAGCTTGGCATTACTTAACTATGGCTACACCTTC
TRBJ2-5 | - | 14 | many | TRBV11-1 | CASSRGWAGETQYF | TGTGCCAGCAGCCGCGGATGGGCGGGCGAGACCCAGTACTTC
TRBJ1-1 | TRBD1 | 13 | many | TRBV20-1 | CSARAPQGAGAFF | TGCAGTGCTAGAGCTCCTCAGGGGGCGGGGGCTTTCTTT
TRBJ2-3 | - | 17 | many | TRBV2 | CASSEATSATLTDTQYF | TGTGCCAGCAGTGAAGCAACTTCAGCTACTCTCACAGATACGCAGTATTTT
TRBJ2-7 | - | 13 | many | TRBV3-1 | CASSGTRAYEQYF | TGTGCCAGCAGCGGGACAAGAGCCTACGAGCAGTACTTC
TRBJ2-5 | TRBD2 | 15 | - | TRBV5-1 | CASSLHGRAGETQYF | TGCGCCAGCAGCTTGCACGGGAGGGCGGGAGAGACCCAGTACTTC
TRBJ1-5 | - | 14 | many | TRBV12-3/TRBV12-4 | CASSFGVANQPQHF | TGTGCCAGCAGTTTCGGGGTGGCCAATCAGCCCCAGCATTTT
TRBJ2-5 | - | 13 | many | TRBV7-9 | CASSPGSRETQYF | TGTGCCAGCAGCCCCGGGTCGCGGGAGACCCAGTACTTC
TRBJ2-7 | - | 14 | - | TRBV18 | CASSDGARAYEQYF | TGTGCCAGCTCCGACGGGGCTAGGGCCTACGAGCAGTACTTC
TRBJ1-5 | - | 14 | - | TRBV27 | CASRPSRVGQPQHF | TGTGCCAGCCGCCCGAGCAGGGTAGGACAGCCCCAGCATTTT
TRBJ2-1 | - | 12 | many | TRBV2 | CASSDLGDEQFF | TGTGCCAGCAGTGATCTAGGGGATGAGCAGTTCTTC
TRBJ2-7 | TRBD2 | 16 | many | TRBV6-1 | CVSQGTSGISGDEQYF | TGTGTTTCCCAGGGGACTAGCGGGATCTCCGGCGACGAGCAGTACTTC
TRBJ2-3 | TRBD2 | 14 | many | TRBV20-1 | CSAGSGGNTDTQYF | TGCAGTGCTGGCTCCGGGGGGAACACAGATACGCAGTATTTT
TRBJ2-7 | - | 12 | many | TRBV20-1 | CSASATAYEQYF | TGCAGTGCCTCGGCGACGGCCTACGAGCAGTACTTC
TRBJ2-3 | TRBD2 | 16 | - | TRBV9 | CASSVSGGGPTDTQYF | TGTGCCAGCAGCGTATCTGGGGGAGGGCCGACAGATACGCAGTATTTT
TRBJ2-1 | TRBD2 | 17 | - | TRBV16 | CASTVSGITDSYNEQFF | TGTGCCAGCACCGTTAGCGGGATTACCGACTCCTACAATGAGCAGTTCTTC
TRBJ2-7 | TRBD1 | 15 | - | TRBV28 | CASSLPGTGSSEQYF | TGTGCCAGCAGTTTGCCCGGGACAGGTTCTTCCGAGCAGTACTTC
TRBJ2-7 | TRBD1 | 14 | - | TRBV9 | CASSVVDRVGEQYF | TGTGCCAGCAGCGTAGTCGACAGGGTAGGCGAGCAGTACTTC
TRBJ2-7 | TRBD2 | 21 | - | TRBV24-1 | CATSDYGLWRLAGGVSYEQYF | TGTGCCACCAGTGATTATGGCCTTTGGAGACTAGCGGGAGGCGTCTCCTACGAGCAGTACTTC
TRBJ2-7 | - | 14 | - | TRBV6-2/TRBV6-3 | CASSYSWQGYEQYF | TGTGCCAGCAGTTACTCGTGGCAGGGTTACGAGCAGTACTTC
TRBJ1-5 | - | 14 | many | TRBV2 | CASRDIYSNQPQHF | TGTGCCAGCAGAGATATTTATAGCAATCAGCCCCAGCATTTT
TRBJ1-2 | - | 16 | few | TRBV3-1 | CASSQDGRVGSYGYTF | TGTGCCAGCAGCCAAGATGGGAGGGTGGGGAGCTATGGCTACACCTTC
TRBJ2-7 | - | 14 | few | TRBV9 | CASSSGADGYEQYF | TGTGCCAGCAGCTCAGGGGCCGACGGCTACGAGCAGTACTTC
TRBJ1-6 | - | 16 | - | TRBV4-2 | CASSLGQLRNNSPLHF | TGTGCCAGCAGCCTCGGACAGTTAAGAAATAATTCACCCCTCCACTTT
TRBJ2-3 | TRBD2 | 16 | few | TRBV20-1 | CSAFMAGTRFTDTQYF | TGCAGTGCTTTTATGGCCGGGACTAGGTTCACAGATACGCAGTATTTT
TRBJ1-5 | TRBD1 | 14 | few | TRBV27 | CASSFKAGGQPQHF | TGTGCCAGCAGTTTTAAGGCAGGGGGTCAGCCCCAGCATTTT
TRBJ1-5 | - | 15 | - | TRBV19 | CASSIGYRVNQPQHF | TGTGCCAGTAGTATCGGTTACAGGGTAAATCAGCCCCAGCATTTT
TRBJ2-5 | TRBD1 | 15 | many | TRBV7-9 | CASSLVTGAQETQYF | TGTGCCAGCAGCTTAGTCACAGGGGCCCAAGAGACCCAGTACTTC
TRBJ2-1 | TRBD2 | 15 | few | TRBV12-5 | CASGTGTSGYNEQFF | TGTGCTAGTGGAACCGGGACTAGCGGATACAATGAGCAGTTCTTC
TRBJ2-5 | - | 14 | - | TRBV10-3 | CAISEEGPRETQYF | TGTGCCATCAGTGAGGAGGGACCAAGAGAGACCCAGTACTTC
TRBJ2-7 | TRBD2 | 14 | few | TRBV27 | CASSPETSSDEQYF | TGTGCCAGCAGTCCGGAGACTAGCTCGGACGAGCAGTACTTC
TRBJ1-6 | - | 14 | - | TRBV5-1 | CASRAVRDNSPLHF | TGCGCCAGCAGGGCAGTCCGGGATAATTCACCCCTCCACTTT
TRBJ2-3 | TRBD2 | 17 | - | TRBV9 | CASSVDGLAGLTDTQYF | TGTGCCAGCAGCGTAGACGGACTAGCGGGGCTCACAGATACGCAGTATTTT
TRBJ2-3 | - | 16 | - | TRBV28 | CASSPLTGASTDTQYF | TGTGCCAGCAGTCCCTTAACTGGAGCGAGCACAGATACGCAGTATTTT
TRBJ2-5 | TRBD1 | 14 | few | TRBV5-4 | CASSLRQGQETQYF | TGTGCCAGCAGCCTACGACAGGGACAAGAGACCCAGTACTTC
TRBJ2-3 | - | 15 | many | TRBV29-1 | CSVEDPRRSTDTQYF | TGCAGCGTTGAAGATCCTCGGCGGAGCACAGATACGCAGTATTTT
TRBJ2-2 | TRBD2 | 15 | many | TRBV7-8 | CASSLQRTRSGELFF | TGTGCCAGCAGCCTACAACGGACTAGGTCCGGGGAGCTGTTTTTT
TRBJ2-1 | TRBD2 | 17 | few | TRBV5-1 | CASSAWTSGRTGNEQFF | TGCGCCAGCAGCGCCTGGACTAGCGGGAGGACCGGCAATGAGCAGTTCTTC
TRBJ2-1 | TRBD2 | 15 | - | TRBV27 | CASIPGGGSYNEQFF | TGTGCCAGCATCCCTGGGGGGGGGTCCTACAATGAGCAGTTCTTC
TRBJ2-2 | - | 13 | many | TRBV2 | CASKGVATGELFF | TGTGCCAGCAAGGGAGTGGCCACCGGGGAGCTGTTTTTT
TRBJ1-1 | TRBD1 | 14 | many | TRBV20-1 | CSAKDRDRSTEAFF | TGCAGTGCTAAGGACAGGGATCGTTCGACTGAAGCTTTCTTT
TRBJ2-3 | TRBD1 | 13 | few | TRBV28 | CASSYGTADTQYF | TGTGCCAGCAGTTACGGGACAGCAGATACGCAGTATTTT
TRBJ2-5 | - | 14 | - | TRBV6-1 | CASGAGTGEGTQYF | TGTGCCAGCGGGGCGGGAACGGGAGAGGGGACCCAGTACTTC
TRBJ1-5 | TRBD1 | 15 | few | TRBV25-1 | CASSGPGDSLRPQHF | TGTGCCAGCAGTGGACCAGGGGACAGCCTTCGGCCCCAGCATTTT
TRBJ2-5 | - | 14 | many | TRBV28 | CASWGTRLDETQYF | TGTGCCAGCTGGGGGACAAGGCTGGATGAGACCCAGTACTTC
TRBJ2-5 | - | 13 | many | TRBV20-1 | CSANKGIGETQYF | TGCAGTGCTAACAAGGGCATTGGAGAGACCCAGTACTTC
TRBJ1-5 | TRBD1 | 14 | few | TRBV18 | CASSTTGWEQPQHF | TGTGCCAGCTCAACGACAGGGTGGGAACAGCCCCAGCATTTT
TRBJ1-6 | - | 14 | - | TRBV12-3/TRBV12-4 | CASSPRVNNSPLHF | TGTGCCAGCAGCCCAAGGGTCAATAATTCACCCCTCCACTTT
TRBJ1-2 | - | 15 | many | TRBV11-1 | CASSPSTWGYDGYTF | TGTGCCAGCAGCCCGTCGACGTGGGGGTACGACGGCTACACCTTC
TRBJ1-2 | - | 13 | - | TRBV19 | CASSIDGNYGYTF | TGTGCCAGTAGTATAGACGGGAACTATGGCTACACCTTC
TRBJ2-1 | - | 19 | few | TRBV27 | CASRILAEKPLRHYNEQFF | TGTGCCAGCAGAATTTTAGCCGAGAAACCCTTGCGCCACTACAATGAGCAGTTCTTC
TRBJ2-3 | - | 13 | many | TRBV3-1 | CASSQDVRDTQYF | TGTGCCAGCAGCCAAGATGTGCGGGATACGCAGTATTTT
TRBJ2-1 | TRBD1 | 15 | few | TRBV6-1 | CASRTTGTVINEQFF | TGTGCCAGCAGAACGACCGGGACAGTGATCAATGAGCAGTTCTTC
TRBJ2-5 | - | 13 | - | TRBV7-2 | CASSPSPGETQYF | TGTGCCAGCTCGCCGAGCCCTGGAGAGACCCAGTACTTC